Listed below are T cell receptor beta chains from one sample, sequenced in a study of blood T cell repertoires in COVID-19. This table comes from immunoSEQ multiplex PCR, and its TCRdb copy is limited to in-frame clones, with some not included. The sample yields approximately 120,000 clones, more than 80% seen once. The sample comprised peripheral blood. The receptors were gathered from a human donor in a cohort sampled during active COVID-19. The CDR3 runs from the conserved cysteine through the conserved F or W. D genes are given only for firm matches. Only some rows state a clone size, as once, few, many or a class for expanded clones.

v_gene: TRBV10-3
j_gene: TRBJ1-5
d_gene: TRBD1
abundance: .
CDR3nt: TGTGCCATCAGTGGACAGGGGCCGTTTAGCAATCAGCCCCAGCATTTT
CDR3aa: CAISGQGPFSNQPQHF

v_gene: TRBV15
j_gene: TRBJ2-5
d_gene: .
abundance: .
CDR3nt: TGTGCCACCAGCAACGACGTCAGGGACCAAGAGACCCAGTACTTC
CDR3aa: CATSNDVRDQETQYF

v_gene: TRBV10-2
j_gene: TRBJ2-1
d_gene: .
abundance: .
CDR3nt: TGCGCCAGCAGTGCGGCAGGCTGGGGCACCGCCAATGAGCAGTTCTTC
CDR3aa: CASSAAGWGTANEQFF

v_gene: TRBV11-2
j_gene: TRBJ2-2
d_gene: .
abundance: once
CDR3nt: TGTGCCAGCAGCTTTTTGGCAGGGGGGACCGGGGAGCTGTTTTTT
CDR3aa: CASSFLAGGTGELFF

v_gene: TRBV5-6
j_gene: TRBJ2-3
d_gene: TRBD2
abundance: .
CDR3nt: TGTGCCAGCAGCCTCAGGGGACTAGCGAGTACAGATACGCAGTATTTT
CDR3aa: CASSLRGLASTDTQYF

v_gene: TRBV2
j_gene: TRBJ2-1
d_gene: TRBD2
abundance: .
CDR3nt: TGTGCCAGCACTCTAACACGGGGACTAGCTGCCAATGAGCAGTTCTTC
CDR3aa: CASTLTRGLAANEQFF

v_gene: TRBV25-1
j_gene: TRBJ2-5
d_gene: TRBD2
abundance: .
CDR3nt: TGTGCCAGCACAATCTCGGGGGGGGGAGAGACCCAGTACTTC
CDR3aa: CASTISGGGETQYF

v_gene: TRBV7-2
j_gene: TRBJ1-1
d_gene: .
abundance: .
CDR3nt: TGTGCCAGCAGCTTACTCGGGGGATTCGCTGAAGCTTTCTTT
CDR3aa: CASSLLGGFAEAFF

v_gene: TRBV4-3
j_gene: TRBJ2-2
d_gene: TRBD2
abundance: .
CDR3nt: TGCGCCAGCAGCCAGGGACTAGGGGTCGGGGAGCTGTTTTTT
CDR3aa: CASSQGLGVGELFF

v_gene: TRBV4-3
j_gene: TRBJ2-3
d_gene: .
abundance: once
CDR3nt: TGCGCCAGCAGCCAATCCGTCCCAGGGGTTGCAGATACGCAGTATTTT
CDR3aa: CASSQSVPGVADTQYF

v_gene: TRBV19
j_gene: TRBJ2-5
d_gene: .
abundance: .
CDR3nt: TGTGCCAGTAGTATACAGGGCCCTCAGCAAGAGACCCAGTACTTC
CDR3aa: CASSIQGPQQETQYF

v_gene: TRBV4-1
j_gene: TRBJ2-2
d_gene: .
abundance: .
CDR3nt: TGCGCCAGCAGCCAAGTGGGACTGAACACCGGGGAGCTGTTTTTT
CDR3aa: CASSQVGLNTGELFF

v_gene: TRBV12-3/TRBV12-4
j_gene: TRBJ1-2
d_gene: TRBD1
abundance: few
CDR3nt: TGTGCCAGCAGTCGACAGGGCTATGGCTACACCTTC
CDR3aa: CASSRQGYGYTF

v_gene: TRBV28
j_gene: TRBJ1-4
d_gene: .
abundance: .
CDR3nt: TGTGCCAGCAGTTCGACCGGGACAACTAATGAAAAACTGTTTTTT
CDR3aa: CASSSTGTTNEKLFF

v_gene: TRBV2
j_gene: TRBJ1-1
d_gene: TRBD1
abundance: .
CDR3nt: TGTGCCAGCAGTGGACAGGGGGATGCCACTGAAGCTTTCTTT
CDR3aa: CASSGQGDATEAFF